This entry features one T cell receptor (beta chain) sequence. Its antigen is unidentified. This record comes from a study of response to subunit inactivated influenza vaccine. Overall study results and limits: With each seasonal influenza vaccination, the authors suggested, few new T cells are recruited.

TCRdb reprocessed the RT-PCR reads via MiXCR and lists one record per CDR3 protein. The sample lists around 580,000 distinct CDR3 sequences, 12% to 15% occurring once. The trim removed 6 bases at V and 6 bases at J, leaving 8 bases unmatched. CDR3 size: 14 residues. CDR1 is ENHRY and CDR2 is SYGVKD in the germline V gene. The sequence came from a man between 45 and 60 years old who received an inactivated influenza vaccine. This specimen was PBMCs from blood, taken 12 days after vaccination. The gene calls are TRBV10-3 and TRBJ2-1; 7 bases map to TRBD2. Written as DNA, the CDR3 is TGTGCCATCAGAACTAGCGAAAGAGGCAATGAGCAGTTCTTC. Its translation: CAIRTSERGNEQFF.